This T cell receptor beta chain was recovered during a study of identical twins. Study-wide findings and caveats: The degree of excess twin sharing was weaker in beta out-of-frame sequences.

This CDR3 has 14 amino acids. Germline V CDR1 and CDR2: LNHNV, YYDKDF (reference sequence). V shed 3 bases and J 4 bases; nucleotides not matched to a gene: 5. A remark on this clonotype: Antigen unknown.

One entry per CDR3 protein results from TCRdb running MiXCR on the 5' RACE reads. The table records hundreds of thousands of distinct CDR3 sequences, 15% to 20% of them present only once. This sample was shared with a second study, whose subject was T cells expressing NK-cell markers.

Sequencing was done on a sample of PBMCs. This clonotype was sampled from a woman younger than 30 in good health. The chain recombines TRBV15 with TRBJ2-5; 7 bases are a match to TRBD1. The DNA for the CDR3 is TGTGCCACCAGCAGCGGACAGGTTCGAGAGACCCAGTACTTC. This translates into CATSSGQVRETQYF.